These 19 T cell receptor beta chains were all obtained from the same sample, sequenced in a study of Ad26.COV2.S vaccination and SARS-CoV-2 variants (dated by TCRdb to the early 2020s). Library creation used the immunoSEQ multiplex PCR assay. The immuneACCESS repertoire file appears here via TCRdb, limited to in-frame rearrangements. These files lack a portion of the clones; in checked studies, under half of the deficit traces to unresolved V genes, and the cause of the others is not known. The sample table holds hundreds of thousands of clones, of which roughly 91% were seen once. Of the sample, roughly 4.8% falls within the top ten clones. The intended sense of this specimen's treatment or condition label: 19 received Ad26.COV2.S at low or high dose, single or two shots; about 5 received placebo; per-sample allocation not given. For vaccine and placebo recipients, repertoires were sequenced using samples collected on day 63 after the first injection.

The material sequenced was peripheral blood, taken in a trial of Ad26.COV2.S vaccine versus placebo. The source is a person aged 18 to 65 who received the Ad26.COV2.S COVID-19 vaccine or a placebo.

This clone is a singleton in its sample. V usage is TRBV5-5 and J usage is TRBJ2-5; TRBD1 agrees at 8 bases. This CDR3 spans 17 amino acids. The germline V gene encodes CDR1 SGHKS and CDR2 YYEKEE (reference sequence). Germline trimming cut 0 bases from V and 1 base from J; bases unmatched to any gene: 8. CDR3 in DNA: TGTGCCAGCAGCTTGGCTGGGCAGGGGGCGTTCCAAGAGACCCAGTACTTC. This codes for CASSLAGQGAFQETQYF.

V is TRBV5-1 and J is TRBJ2-5; D gene unclear. The germline gives CDR1 SGHRS, CDR2 YFSETQ. The V gene lost 1 base and the J gene lost 5 bases, with 12 bases spanning the gap. The CDR3 is made up of 14 amino acids. The CDR3 DNA sequence: TGCGCCAGCAGCTTGCAATTCAGCAGGGAGACCCAGTACTTC. It encodes CASSLQFSRETQYF.

For this clone: Other DNA sequences of this sample code for an identical CDR3. The chain links TRBV5-4 to TRBJ2-7; no firm D call. CDR1 SGHNT and CDR2 YYREEE come from the germline V gene (reference sequence). This CDR3 has 12 residues. The V end lost 0 bases, the J end lost 5 bases, and 6 bases lay between the germline ends. This CDR3 is CASSLDRDEQYF. The CDR3 region has the DNA TGTGCCAGCAGCTTGGACCGAGACGAGCAGTACTTC.

This chain uses TRBV5-8 with TRBJ1-2, with TRBD1 identical over 11 bases. Germline CDR1 SGHTS, CDR2 YDEGEE. The CDR3 has 16 amino acids. J gave up 4 bases and V 4 bases, and 9 bases lay outside the gene matches. This chain's CDR3 is CASSPGTGGTVYGYTF. CDR3 DNA: TGTGCCAGCAGCCCCGGGACAGGGGGAACAGTCTATGGCTACACCTTC.

The V call is TRBV3-1 (or the pseudogene TRBV3-2), the J call TRBJ2-7; D remains ambiguous. The CDR3 is 14 amino acids. V was clipped by 1 base and J by 0 bases, with 7 bases between them. Germline V CDR1 and CDR2: LGHDT, YNNKEL (reference sequence). The CDR3 bases are TGTGCCAGCAGCCAAGTCAGGAGCTCCTACGAGCAGTACTTC. Translating it yields CASSQVRSSYEQYF.

This clone has only one observation. V usage is TRBV4-1 and J usage is TRBJ2-5; 9 nucleotides agree with TRBD1. Germline V lookup: CDR1 MGHRA, CDR2 YSYEKL. This CDR3 comprises 16 residues. With V trimmed by 0 bases and J by 1 base, 3 bases remained unmatched. In nucleotides, the CDR3 is TGCGCCAGCAGCCAAGATTGGGACAGGGCCCAAGAGACCCAGTACTTC. This translates into CASSQDWDRAQETQYF.

J is TRBJ2-7 and V is TRBV2; 7 nucleotides line up with TRBD2. The length of the CDR3 is 16 residues. The J segment lost 5 bases and the V segment lost 10 bases, leaving 20 bases of the junction unmatched. In germline, CDR1 is SNHLY, CDR2 FYNNEI. CDR3 protein: CATARNAGVLEDEQYF. The CDR3 DNA sequence: TGTGCCACCGCCAGGAATGCGGGGGTCCTCGAGGACGAGCAGTACTTC.

V and J are TRBV15 and TRBJ1-1; D call uncertain. The CDR3 runs 16 residues. CDR1 and CDR2 (germline): LNHNV, YYDKDF (reference sequence). Between the trimmed V and J ends, which lost 0 bases and 0 bases, there was a span of 11 bases. In DNA, the CDR3 is TGTGCCACCAGCAGAGATGTCAGTACCATGAACACTGAAGCTTTCTTT. Translating it yields CATSRDVSTMNTEAFF.

This sequence joins TRBV5-1 and TRBJ1-4; TRBD1 might be the D (6 bases). The germline V gene encodes CDR1 SGHRS and CDR2 YFSETQ. V lost 0 bases, J lost 7 bases, and 10 bases lay in between. The length of the CDR3 is 14 residues. The CDR3 DNA sequence: TGCGCCAGCAGCTTGGACAGGGAGGGTGAAAAACTGTTTTTT. Its translation: CASSLDREGEKLFF.

The genes are TRBV7-9 and TRBJ2-3; D is uncertain. Trimming pared 5 bases from V and 2 bases from J, leaving 5 bases between. CDR3 length equals 12 residues. Germline assignment: CDR1 SEHNR and CDR2 FQNEAQ (reference sequence). The DNA of the CDR3 is TGTGCCAGCAGCGAATCCACAGATACGCAGTATTTT. It specifies CASSESTDTQYF.

This clone has more than one count but fewer than ten. The chain links TRBV19 to TRBJ2-2, with 8 bases aligning to TRBD1. V gave up 2 bases and J gave up 3 bases; unmatched junction bases: 5. CDR1 is LNHDA, CDR2 SQIVND, per germline (reference sequence). There are 16 residues in the CDR3. CDR3 nucleotide sequence: TGTGCCAGTAGTATACCACAGGGGGAAGACACCGGGGAGCTGTTTTTT. It specifies CASSIPQGEDTGELFF.

V gene TRBV7-6 combines with J gene TRBJ2-1; TRBD2 matches at 12 bases. The CDR3 loop spans 17 amino acids. The V gene end was trimmed by 5 bases and the J gene end by 7 bases; junction bases not matched to a gene: 12. Germline V lookup: CDR1 SGHVS, CDR2 FNYEAQ. The CDR3 loop reads CASSVPGGTSGYNEQFF. The CDR3 DNA reads as TGTGCCAGCAGCGTCCCCGGGGGGACTAGCGGGTATAATGAGCAGTTCTTC. The full variable domain, its missing parts supplied by reference TRBV7-6 and TRBJ2-1, is GAGVSQSPRYKVTKRGQDVALRCDPISGHVSLYWYRQALGQGPEFLTYFNYEAQQDKSGLPNDRFSAERPEGSISTLTIQRTEQRDSAMYRCASSVPGGTSGYNEQFFGPGTRLTVL.

The rearrangement links TRBV7-9 to TRBJ2-7; D may match TRBD1 or TRBD2 (5 bases each). The CDR3 is 14 amino acids. The germline gives CDR1 SEHNR, CDR2 FQNEAQ (reference sequence). V lost 5 bases, J lost 1 base, and 12 bases lay in between. The CDR3 nucleotides read TGTGCCAGCAGCCCGGGACGGCCGTCCTACGAGCAGTACTTC. Protein: CASSPGRPSYEQYF.

J is TRBJ1-1 and V is TRBV24-1, with a tentative D call TRBD1 (5 bases). The germline V and J ends were trimmed by 5 bases and 8 bases, with 14 bases remaining between them. CDR3 length: 13 amino acids. Germline V gene sequence: CDR1 KGHDR, CDR2 SFDVKD. The CDR3 sequence is CATSGGAGSEAFF. The CDR3 nucleotides are TGTGCCACCAGTGGAGGGGCAGGGTCCGAAGCTTTCTTT.

V usage is TRBV3-1 (or the pseudogene TRBV3-2) and J usage is TRBJ1-1; the D is unclear. V gave up 1 base and J gave up 0 bases, with 9 bases separating them. The germline V gene has CDR1 LGHDT and CDR2 YNNKEL (reference sequence). The CDR3 extends over 15 amino acids. CDR3 sequence (DNA): TGTGCCAGCAGCCAAGGCGTAGGGATGAACACTGAAGCTTTCTTT. Protein sequence: CASSQGVGMNTEAFF.

This chain joins TRBV3-1 (or the pseudogene TRBV3-2) and TRBJ1-1; D perhaps matches TRBD1 (5 bases). V was shortened by 1 base and J by 4 bases, with 10 bases between the two germline ends. Germline assignment: CDR1 LGHDT and CDR2 YNNKEL (reference sequence). This CDR3 spans 14 amino acids. CDR3 DNA sequence: TGTGCCAGCAGCCAAGTCAGGGCAGCCACTGAAGCTTTCTTT. Amino acids: CASSQVRAATEAFF.

V gene TRBV29-1 combines with J gene TRBJ2-1; 10 bases are a match to TRBD1. Germline V gene sequence: CDR1 SQVTM, CDR2 ANQGSEA. Trimming cost V 7 bases and J 5 bases; bases outside gene matches: 8. The CDR3 length is 14 residues. The CDR3 DNA is TGCAGCGAGACGGACAGGGGGTGGAACAATGAGCAGTTCTTC. Translation: CSETDRGWNNEQFF.

CDR3 sequence reads: CASSLGGINYGYTF. As DNA, the CDR3 is TGTGCCAGCAGTTTAGGGGGGATCAACTATGGCTACACCTTC. The chain uses TRBV28 and TRBJ1-2, with D possibly matching TRBD1 (5 bases). The CDR3 spans 14 residues. V lost 2 bases and J lost 2, with 9 bases in between. CDR1 is MDHEN and CDR2 is SYDVKM in the germline V gene.

The chain joins TRBV5-1 to TRBJ2-7; TRBD1 matches at 7 bases. The germline V gene has CDR1 SGHRS and CDR2 YFSETQ. The V segment lost 2 bases and the J segment 2 bases; nucleotides outside the gene matches: 4. The CDR3 covers 14 residues. CDR3 coding DNA: TGCGCCAGCAGCTTTGGACAGGAGACCTACGAGCAGTACTTC. Its translation: CASSFGQETYEQYF. The variable domain in full, with the rest retrieved from reference TRBV5-1 and TRBJ2-7, is KAGVTQTPRYLIKTRGQQVTLSCSPISGHRSVSWYQQTPGQGLQFLFEYFSETQRNKGNFPGRFSGRQFSNSRSEMNVSTLELGDSALYLCASSFGQETYEQYFGPGTRLTVT.